This T cell receptor beta chain was sequenced during a study of T cells after yellow fever vaccination. Study context: The fractions with low cell numbers were processed using SMART-Seq v4 Ultra Low Input.

This clonotype was counted many times. Its antigen is undetermined. Universal primer sites and UMIs were introduced during 5'RACE template-switching synthesis of TCR cDNA. TCRdb called the 5' RACE reads again in MiXCR, with one record for every CDR3 protein. Among 100,000 to 150,000 distinct CDR3 sequences, approximately 9% were seen once, and the ten largest hold 40%. In germline, CDR1 is SGDLS, CDR2 YYNGEE. The V gene lost 0 bases and the J gene lost 9 bases, with 10 bases spanning the gap. The CDR3 sequence is 13 residues long. Study-level results: The booster saw the reappearance of most primary-vaccination clones (roughly 95% CD4, almost 90% CD8). Faster peaking, at day 5 versus 15, marked a secondary response that was weaker.

The source was CD8+ T cells sorted from PBMCs, collected on the day of the yellow fever booster vaccination. The receptor comes from a man between 18 and 35 years old who received the YFV17D yellow fever vaccine. V is TRBV9 and J is TRBJ2-1, with D perhaps TRBD1 or TRBD2 (6 bases each). The CDR3 region has the DNA TGTGCCAGCAGCGTAGGAGGGGGGACTGAGCAGTTCTTC. It encodes CASSVGGGTEQFF.